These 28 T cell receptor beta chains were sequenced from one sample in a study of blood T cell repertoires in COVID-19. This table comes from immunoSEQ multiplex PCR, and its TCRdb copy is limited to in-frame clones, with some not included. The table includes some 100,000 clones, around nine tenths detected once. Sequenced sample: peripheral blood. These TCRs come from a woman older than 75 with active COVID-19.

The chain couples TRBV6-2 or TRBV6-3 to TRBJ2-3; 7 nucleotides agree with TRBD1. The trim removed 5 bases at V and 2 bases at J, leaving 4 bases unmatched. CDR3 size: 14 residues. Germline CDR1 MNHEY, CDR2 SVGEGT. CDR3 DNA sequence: TGTGCCAGCAGTGAGGGGACAGTCACAGATACGCAGTATTTT. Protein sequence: CASSEGTVTDTQYF.

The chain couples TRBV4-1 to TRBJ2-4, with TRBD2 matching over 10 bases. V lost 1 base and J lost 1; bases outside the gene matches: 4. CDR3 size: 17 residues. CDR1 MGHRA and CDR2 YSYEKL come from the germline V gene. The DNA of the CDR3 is TGCGCCAGCAGCCAAGCCGCAGCGGGAGGGGCCAAAAACATTCAGTACTTC. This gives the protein CASSQAAAGGAKNIQYF.

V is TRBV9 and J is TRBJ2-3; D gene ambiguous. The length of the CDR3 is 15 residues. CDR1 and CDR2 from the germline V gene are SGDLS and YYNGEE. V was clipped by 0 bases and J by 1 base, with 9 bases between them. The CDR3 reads CASSVVALGTDTQYF. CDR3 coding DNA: TGTGCCAGCAGCGTAGTCGCCCTAGGCACAGATACGCAGTATTTT.

The CDR3: CASSHSRGSSHEKLFF. The CDR3, as DNA: TGCGCCAGCAGCCATTCCAGGGGGTCTTCCCATGAAAAACTGTTTTTT. The rearrangement links TRBV4-3 to TRBJ1-4, with 7 bases matching TRBD1. V trimming: 3 bases; J trimming: 6 bases; junction bases outside the gene matches: 10. This CDR3 is 16 amino acids long. Germline CDR1 reads LGHNA; CDR2 reads YSLEER.

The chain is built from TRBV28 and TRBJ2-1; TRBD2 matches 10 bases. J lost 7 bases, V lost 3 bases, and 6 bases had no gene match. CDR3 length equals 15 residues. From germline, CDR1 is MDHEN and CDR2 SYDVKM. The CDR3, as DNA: TGTGCCAGCAGTTTGTGGGCTAGCGGGAGAAATGAGCAGTTCTTC. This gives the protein CASSLWASGRNEQFF.

The CDR3 bases are TGTGCCAGCAGCTTCGTAGATACGCAGTATTTT. It specifies CASSFVDTQYF. The chain combines TRBV7-2 with TRBJ2-3, with D unresolved. This CDR3 has 11 residues. Trimming pared 3 bases from V and 5 bases from J, leaving 3 bases between. The V gene's germline CDR1 is SGHTA and CDR2 FQGNSA.

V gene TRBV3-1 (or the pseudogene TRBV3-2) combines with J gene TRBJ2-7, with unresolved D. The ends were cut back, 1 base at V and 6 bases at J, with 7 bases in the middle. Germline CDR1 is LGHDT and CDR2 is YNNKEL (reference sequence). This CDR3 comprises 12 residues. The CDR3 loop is CASSQVASEQYF. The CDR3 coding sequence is TGTGCCAGCAGCCAAGTCGCCAGCGAGCAGTACTTC.

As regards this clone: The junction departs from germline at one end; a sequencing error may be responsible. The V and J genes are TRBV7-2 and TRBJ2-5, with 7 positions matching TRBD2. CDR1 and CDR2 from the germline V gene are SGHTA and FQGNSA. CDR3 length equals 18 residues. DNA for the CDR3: TGTGCCAGCAGGTTAGGAGTACGCGAAGGGGAGGGGCAAGAGACCCAGTACTTC. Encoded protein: CASRLGVREGEGQETQYF.

CDR3 in amino acids: CASSLQGINYGYTF. CDR3 DNA sequence: TGTGCCAGCAGTTTACAGGGCATTAACTATGGCTACACCTTC. The chain couples TRBV28 to TRBJ1-2; D perhaps matches TRBD1 (5 bases). V lost 2 bases and J 1 base, leaving 8 bases between the germline ends. Germline V CDR1 and CDR2: MDHEN, SYDVKM. The CDR3 loop spans 14 amino acids.

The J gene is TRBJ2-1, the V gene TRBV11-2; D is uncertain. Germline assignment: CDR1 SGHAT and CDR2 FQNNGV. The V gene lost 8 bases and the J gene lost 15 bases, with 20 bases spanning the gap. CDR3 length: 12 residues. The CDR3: CASCRNSLKPFF. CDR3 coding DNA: TGTGCCAGCTGCCGAAATTCCCTAAAACCGTTCTTC.

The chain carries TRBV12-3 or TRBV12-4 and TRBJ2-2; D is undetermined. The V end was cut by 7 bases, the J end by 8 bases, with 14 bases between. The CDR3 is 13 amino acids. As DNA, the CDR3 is TGTGCCAGCACCTCTATGTTGTGGGGGGAGCTGTTTTTT. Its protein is CASTSMLWGELFF.

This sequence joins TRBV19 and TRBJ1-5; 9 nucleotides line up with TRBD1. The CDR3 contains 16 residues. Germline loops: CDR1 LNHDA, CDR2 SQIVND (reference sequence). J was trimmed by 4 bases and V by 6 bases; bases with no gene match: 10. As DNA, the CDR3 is TGTGCCAGTAGATACAGGGGGCAGGACTATAATCAGCCCCAGCATTTT. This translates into CASRYRGQDYNQPQHF.

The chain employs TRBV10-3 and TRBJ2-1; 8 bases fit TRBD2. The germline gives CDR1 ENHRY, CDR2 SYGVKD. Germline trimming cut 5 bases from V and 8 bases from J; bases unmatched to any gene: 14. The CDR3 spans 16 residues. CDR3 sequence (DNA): TGTGCCATCAGTACCCCGGGGAGCGGGAGCTGGGATGAGCAGTTCTTC. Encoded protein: CAISTPGSGSWDEQFF.

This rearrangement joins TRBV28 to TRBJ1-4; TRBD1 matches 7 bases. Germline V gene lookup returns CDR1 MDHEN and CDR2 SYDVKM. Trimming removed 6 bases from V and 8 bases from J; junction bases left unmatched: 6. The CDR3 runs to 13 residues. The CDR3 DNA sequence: TGTGCCAGCAGCAGGACAGGCGACGAAAAACTGTTTTTT. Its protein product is CASSRTGDEKLFF.

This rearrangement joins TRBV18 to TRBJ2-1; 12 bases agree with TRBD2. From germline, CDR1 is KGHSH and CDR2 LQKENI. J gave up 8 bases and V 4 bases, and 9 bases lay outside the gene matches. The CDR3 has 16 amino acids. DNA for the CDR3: TGTGCCAGCTCACTCTGGACTAGCGGGAATGTATATGAGCAGTTCTTC. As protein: CASSLWTSGNVYEQFF.

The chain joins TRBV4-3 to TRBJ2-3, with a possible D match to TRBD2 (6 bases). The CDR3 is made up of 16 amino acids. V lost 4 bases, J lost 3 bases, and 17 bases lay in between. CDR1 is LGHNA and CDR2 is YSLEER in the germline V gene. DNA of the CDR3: TGCGCCAGCAGCCTCGGAGGGAGAACAGCTACAGATACGCAGTATTTT. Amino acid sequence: CASSLGGRTATDTQYF.

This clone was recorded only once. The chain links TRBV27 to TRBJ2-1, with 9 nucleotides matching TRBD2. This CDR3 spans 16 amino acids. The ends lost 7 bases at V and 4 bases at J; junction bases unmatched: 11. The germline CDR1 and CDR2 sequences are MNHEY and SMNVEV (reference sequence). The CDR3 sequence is CASNPGGTSGYNEQFF. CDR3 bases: TGTGCCAGCAATCCGGGTGGAACTAGCGGGTACAATGAGCAGTTCTTC.

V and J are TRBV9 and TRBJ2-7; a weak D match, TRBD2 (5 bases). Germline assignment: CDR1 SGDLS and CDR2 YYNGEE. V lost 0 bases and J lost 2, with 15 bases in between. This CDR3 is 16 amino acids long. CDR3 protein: CASSVGSSGLTYEQYF. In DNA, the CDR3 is TGTGCCAGCAGCGTAGGATCCAGCGGACTTACCTACGAGCAGTACTTC.

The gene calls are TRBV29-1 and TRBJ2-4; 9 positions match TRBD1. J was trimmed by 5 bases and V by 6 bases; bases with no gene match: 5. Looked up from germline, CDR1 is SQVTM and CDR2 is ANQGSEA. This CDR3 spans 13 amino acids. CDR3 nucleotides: TGCAGCGTGTCCGGGACAGGGCAAAACATTCAGTACTTC. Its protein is CSVSGTGQNIQYF.

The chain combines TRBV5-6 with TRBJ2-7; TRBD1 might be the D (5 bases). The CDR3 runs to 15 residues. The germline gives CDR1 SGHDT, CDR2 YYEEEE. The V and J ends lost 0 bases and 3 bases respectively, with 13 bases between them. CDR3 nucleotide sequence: TGTGCCAGCAGCTTGGGGGGCTGGGGTATCTACGAGCAGTACTTC. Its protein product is CASSLGGWGIYEQYF.

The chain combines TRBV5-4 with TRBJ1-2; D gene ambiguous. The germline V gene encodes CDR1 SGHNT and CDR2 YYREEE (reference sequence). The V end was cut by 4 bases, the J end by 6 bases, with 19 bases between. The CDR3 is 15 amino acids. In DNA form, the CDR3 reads TGTGCCAGCAGCCCCTCCGGTGCACGCACTCATGGCTACACCTTC. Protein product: CASSPSGARTHGYTF.

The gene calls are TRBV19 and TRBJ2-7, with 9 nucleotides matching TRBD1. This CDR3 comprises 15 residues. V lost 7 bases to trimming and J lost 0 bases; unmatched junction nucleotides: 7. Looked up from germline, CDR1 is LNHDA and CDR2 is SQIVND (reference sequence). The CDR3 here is CASKKGQGSSYEQYF. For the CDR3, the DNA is TGTGCCAGTAAAAAAGGACAGGGGTCCTCCTACGAGCAGTACTTC.

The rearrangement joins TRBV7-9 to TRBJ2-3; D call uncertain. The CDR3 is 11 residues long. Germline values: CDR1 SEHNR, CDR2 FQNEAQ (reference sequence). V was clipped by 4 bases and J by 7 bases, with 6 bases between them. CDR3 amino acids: CASSSPYTQYF. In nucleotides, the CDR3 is TGTGCCAGCAGCTCCCCCTATACGCAGTATTTT.

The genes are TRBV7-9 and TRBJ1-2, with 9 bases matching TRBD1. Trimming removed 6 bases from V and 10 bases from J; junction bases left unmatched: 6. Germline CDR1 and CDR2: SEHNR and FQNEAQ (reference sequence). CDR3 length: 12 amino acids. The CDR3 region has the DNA TGTGCCAGCAGTGGGGGACAGGGTGACTACACCTTC. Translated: CASSGGQGDYTF.

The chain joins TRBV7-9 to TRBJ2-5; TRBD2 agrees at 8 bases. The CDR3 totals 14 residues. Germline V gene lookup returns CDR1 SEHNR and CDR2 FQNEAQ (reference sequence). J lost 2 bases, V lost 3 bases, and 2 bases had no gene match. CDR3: CASSFSGGQETQYF. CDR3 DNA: TGTGCCAGCAGCTTTTCGGGAGGGCAAGAGACCCAGTACTTC. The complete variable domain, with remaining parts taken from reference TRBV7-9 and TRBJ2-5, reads DTGVSQNPRHKITKRGQNVTFRCDPISEHNRLYWYRQTLGQGPEFLTYFQNEAQLEKSRLLSDRFSAERPKGSFSTLEIQRTEQGDSAMYLCASSFSGGQETQYFGPGTRLLVL.

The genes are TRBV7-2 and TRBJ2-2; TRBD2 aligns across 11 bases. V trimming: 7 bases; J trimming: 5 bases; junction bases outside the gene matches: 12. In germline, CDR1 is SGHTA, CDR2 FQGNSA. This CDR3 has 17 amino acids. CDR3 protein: CASKETSGSQRTGELFF. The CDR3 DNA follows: TGTGCCAGCAAAGAAACTAGCGGGAGTCAGAGGACCGGGGAGCTGTTTTTT.

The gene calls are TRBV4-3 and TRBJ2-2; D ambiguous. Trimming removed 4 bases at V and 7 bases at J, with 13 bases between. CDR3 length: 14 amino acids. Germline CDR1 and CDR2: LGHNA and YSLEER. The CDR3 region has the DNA TGCGCCAGCAGCCCCAGTTCGGGTTTCGGGGAGCTGTTTTTT. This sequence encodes CASSPSSGFGELFF.

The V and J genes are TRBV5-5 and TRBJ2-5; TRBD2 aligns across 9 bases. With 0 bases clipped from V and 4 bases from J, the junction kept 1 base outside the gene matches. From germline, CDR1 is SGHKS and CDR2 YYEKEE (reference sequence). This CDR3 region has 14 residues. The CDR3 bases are TGTGCCAGCAGCTTGGGGCGGGAGGGAGAGACCCAGTACTTC. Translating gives CASSLGREGETQYF. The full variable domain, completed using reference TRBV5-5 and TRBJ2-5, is DAGVTQSPTHLIKTRGQQVTLRCSPISGHKSVSWYQQVLGQGPQFIFQYYEKEERGRGNFPDRFSARQFPNYSSELNVNALLLGDSALYLCASSLGREGETQYFGPGTRLLVL.